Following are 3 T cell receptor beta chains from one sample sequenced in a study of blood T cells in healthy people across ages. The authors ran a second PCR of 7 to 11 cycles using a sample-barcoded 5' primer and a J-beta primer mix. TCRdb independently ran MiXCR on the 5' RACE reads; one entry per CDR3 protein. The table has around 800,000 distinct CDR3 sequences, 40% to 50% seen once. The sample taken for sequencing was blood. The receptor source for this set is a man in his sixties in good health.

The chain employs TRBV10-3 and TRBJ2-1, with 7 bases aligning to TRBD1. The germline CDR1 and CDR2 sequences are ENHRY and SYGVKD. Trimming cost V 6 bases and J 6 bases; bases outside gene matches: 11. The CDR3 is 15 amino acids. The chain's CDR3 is CAISGTAPLFNEQFF. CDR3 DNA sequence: TGTGCCATCAGCGGGACAGCCCCGCTTTTCAATGAGCAGTTCTTC.

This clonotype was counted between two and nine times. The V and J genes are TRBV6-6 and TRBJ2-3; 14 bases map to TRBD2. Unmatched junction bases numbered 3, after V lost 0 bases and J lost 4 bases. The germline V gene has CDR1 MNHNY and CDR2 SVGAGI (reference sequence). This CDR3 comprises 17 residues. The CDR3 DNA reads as TGTGCCAGCAGTTACTCGACTAGCGGGGGGGTTTCAGATACGCAGTATTTT. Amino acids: CASSYSTSGGVSDTQYF.

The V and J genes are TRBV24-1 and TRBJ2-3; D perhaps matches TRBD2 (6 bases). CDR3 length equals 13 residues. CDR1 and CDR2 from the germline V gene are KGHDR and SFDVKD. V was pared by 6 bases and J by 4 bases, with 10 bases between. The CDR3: CATSREVPDTQYF. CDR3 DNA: TGTGCCACCAGTAGGGAGGTCCCAGATACGCAGTATTTT.